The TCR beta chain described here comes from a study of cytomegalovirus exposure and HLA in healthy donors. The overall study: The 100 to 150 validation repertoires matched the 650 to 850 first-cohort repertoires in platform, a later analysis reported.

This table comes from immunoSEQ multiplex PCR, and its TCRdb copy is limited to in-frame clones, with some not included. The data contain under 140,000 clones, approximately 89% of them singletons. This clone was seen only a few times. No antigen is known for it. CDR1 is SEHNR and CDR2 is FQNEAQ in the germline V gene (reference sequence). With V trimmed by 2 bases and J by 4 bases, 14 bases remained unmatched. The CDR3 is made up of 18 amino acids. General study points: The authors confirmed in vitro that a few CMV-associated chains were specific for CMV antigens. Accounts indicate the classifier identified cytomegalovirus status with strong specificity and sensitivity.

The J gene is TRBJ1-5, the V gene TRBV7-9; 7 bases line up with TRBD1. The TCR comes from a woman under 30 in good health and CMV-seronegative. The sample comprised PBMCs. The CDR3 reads CASSLRQLDRDQNQPQHF. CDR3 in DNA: TGTGCCAGCAGCTTACGGCAACTCGACAGGGACCAAAATCAGCCCCAGCATTTT. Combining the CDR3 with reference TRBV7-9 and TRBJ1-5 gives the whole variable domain DTGVSQNPRHKITKRGQNVTFRCDPISEHNRLYWYRQTLGQGPEFLTYFQNEAQLEKSRLLSDRFSAERPKGSFSTLEIQRTEQGDSAMYLCASSLRQLDRDQNQPQHFGDGTRLSIL.